The rows below give T cell receptor beta chains drawn from one sample of a study of T cell changes during pregnancy in multiple sclerosis. Here immunoSEQ multiplex PCR was the method, and the copy in TCRdb shows in-frame clones only, minus some. The data hold about 14,000 clones, with 83% observed a single time. This specimen was CD8+ T cells from peripheral blood mononuclear cells, taken after pregnancy. These receptors were collected from a female donor in good health, enrolled as a control in a pregnancy study. Each CDR3 is given with its conserved first and last residue. Fields, in order: CDR3 protein, CDR3 DNA, D gene, clone size, V gene, J gene. The D gene is left open where the match is weak. Clone size is stated in some rows and not others, as once, few, many or a class when expanded.

cdr3_aa: CASSRVAGADTGELFF; cdr3_nt: TGCGCCAGCAGCCGGGTGGCGGGAGCGGACACCGGGGAGCTGTTTTTT; d_call: TRBD2; clone_size: .; v_call: TRBV5-1; j_call: TRBJ2-2
cdr3_aa: CASSYSGVGRQPQHF; cdr3_nt: TGTGCCAGCAGCTATAGCGGCGTGGGTCGTCAGCCCCAGCATTTT; d_call: .; clone_size: .; v_call: TRBV7-9; j_call: TRBJ1-5
cdr3_aa: CASSLYRLAGSRSYEQYF; cdr3_nt: TGTGCCAGCAGCTTGTATAGACTAGCGGGGTCCCGCTCCTACGAGCAGTACTTC; d_call: TRBD2; clone_size: .; v_call: TRBV5-6; j_call: TRBJ2-7
cdr3_aa: CASSLRGGSGTYEQYF; cdr3_nt: TGTGCCAGCAGTCTTCGAGGGGGTAGCGGGACCTACGAGCAGTACTTC; d_call: TRBD2; clone_size: .; v_call: TRBV27; j_call: TRBJ2-7
cdr3_aa: CASSLGTGNHEQFF; cdr3_nt: TGTGCCAGCAGCTTGGGGACAGGGAACCATGAGCAGTTCTTC; d_call: TRBD1; clone_size: .; v_call: TRBV5-6; j_call: TRBJ2-1
cdr3_aa: CASSEESSGAETQYF; cdr3_nt: TGTGCCAGCAGTGAAGAGAGTAGCGGGGCGGAGACCCAGTACTTC; d_call: TRBD2; clone_size: few; v_call: TRBV6-1; j_call: TRBJ2-5
cdr3_aa: CSVEAMNTGELFF; cdr3_nt: TGCAGCGTTGAAGCAATGAACACCGGGGAGCTGTTTTTT; d_call: .; clone_size: few; v_call: TRBV29-1; j_call: TRBJ2-2
cdr3_aa: CASSDGSSGGDYNEQFF; cdr3_nt: TGTGCCAGCAGTGACGGGTCTAGCGGGGGGGACTACAATGAGCAGTTCTTC; d_call: TRBD2; clone_size: .; v_call: TRBV6-4; j_call: TRBJ2-1
cdr3_aa: CASSGTGTSGYGYTF; cdr3_nt: TGTGCCAGCAGCGGGACAGGGACTTCGGGCTATGGCTACACCTTC; d_call: TRBD1; clone_size: once; v_call: TRBV25-1; j_call: TRBJ1-2
cdr3_aa: CASSYPTVANYEQYF; cdr3_nt: TGTGCCAGCAGCTATCCAACGGTAGCGAACTACGAGCAGTACTTC; d_call: .; clone_size: .; v_call: TRBV7-2; j_call: TRBJ2-7
cdr3_aa: CASSPGGLSSYNEQFF; cdr3_nt: TGTGCCAGCAGCCCTGGGGGCTTGAGCTCCTACAATGAGCAGTTCTTC; d_call: .; clone_size: .; v_call: TRBV9; j_call: TRBJ2-1
cdr3_aa: CASSGYRGDYGYTF; cdr3_nt: TGTGCCAGCAGTGGATACAGGGGGGATTATGGCTACACCTTC; d_call: TRBD1; clone_size: once; v_call: TRBV27; j_call: TRBJ1-2
cdr3_aa: CASSQEGQRYSGANVLTF; cdr3_nt: TGTGCCAGCAGCCAAGAGGGACAGCGTTACTCTGGGGCCAACGTCCTGACTTTC; d_call: TRBD1; clone_size: .; v_call: TRBV14; j_call: TRBJ2-6
cdr3_aa: CASSGSAGGTDTQYF; cdr3_nt: TGCGCCAGCAGTGGGTCTGCGGGAGGCACAGATACGCAGTATTTT; d_call: TRBD2; clone_size: .; v_call: TRBV10-2; j_call: TRBJ2-3
cdr3_aa: CASSYGTAYEQYF; cdr3_nt: TGTGCCAGCAGCTATGGCACAGCCTACGAGCAGTACTTC; d_call: .; clone_size: .; v_call: TRBV7-2; j_call: TRBJ2-7
cdr3_aa: CASSPEVAGHYEQYF; cdr3_nt: TGTGCCAGCAGCCCCGAGGTGGCAGGGCACTACGAGCAGTACTTC; d_call: .; clone_size: few; v_call: TRBV6-1; j_call: TRBJ2-7
cdr3_aa: CASSVGIAYEQFF; cdr3_nt: TGTGCCAGCAGCGTAGGAATAGCGTATGAGCAGTTCTTC; d_call: .; clone_size: .; v_call: TRBV9; j_call: TRBJ2-1
cdr3_aa: CASSFRDRGSTDTQYF; cdr3_nt: TGTGCCAGCAGCTTCCGGGACAGGGGGAGCACAGATACGCAGTATTTT; d_call: TRBD1; clone_size: .; v_call: TRBV7-2; j_call: TRBJ2-3
cdr3_aa: CASSWGTGTDEQFF; cdr3_nt: TGTGCCAGCAGCTGGGGGACAGGGACCGATGAGCAGTTCTTC; d_call: TRBD1; clone_size: .; v_call: TRBV7-9; j_call: TRBJ2-1
cdr3_aa: CAISSGTANQPQHF; cdr3_nt: TGTGCCATCAGCTCCGGGACAGCGAATCAGCCCCAGCATTTT; d_call: TRBD1; clone_size: .; v_call: TRBV10-3; j_call: TRBJ1-5
cdr3_aa: CAWSGGQGPGELFF; cdr3_nt: TGTGCCTGGAGTGGGGGACAGGGACCCGGGGAGCTGTTTTTT; d_call: TRBD1; clone_size: .; v_call: TRBV30; j_call: TRBJ2-2
cdr3_aa: CASSPWTDGNYGYTF; cdr3_nt: TGTGCCAGCAGCCCCTGGACAGACGGTAACTATGGCTACACCTTC; d_call: .; clone_size: .; v_call: TRBV7-9; j_call: TRBJ1-2
cdr3_aa: CASSIETSSGYTF; cdr3_nt: TGTGCCAGTAGTATAGAAACCTCCAGTGGCTACACCTTC; d_call: .; clone_size: .; v_call: TRBV19; j_call: TRBJ1-2
cdr3_aa: CASSVEGSGMGNEKLFF; cdr3_nt: TGTGCCAGCAGCGTAGAGGGATCGGGAATGGGAAATGAAAAACTGTTTTTT; d_call: .; clone_size: .; v_call: TRBV9; j_call: TRBJ1-4
cdr3_aa: CASSPDRGPSSEQFF; cdr3_nt: TGTGCCAGCAGCCCGGACAGGGGGCCTTCCTCAGAGCAGTTCTTC; d_call: TRBD1; clone_size: .; v_call: TRBV7-9; j_call: TRBJ2-1
cdr3_aa: CAAGGAHNEQFF; cdr3_nt: TGTGCCGCAGGGGGAGCCCACAATGAGCAGTTCTTC; d_call: TRBD1; clone_size: once; v_call: TRBV19; j_call: TRBJ2-1
cdr3_aa: CASRDRDRTSGNTIYF; cdr3_nt: TGTGCCAGCAGGGACAGGGACAGAACCTCTGGAAACACCATATATTTT; d_call: TRBD1; clone_size: .; v_call: TRBV6-6; j_call: TRBJ1-3
cdr3_aa: CATSMGQDMNTGELFF; cdr3_nt: TGTGCCACCAGCATGGGACAGGACATGAACACCGGGGAGCTGTTTTTT; d_call: TRBD1; clone_size: .; v_call: TRBV15; j_call: TRBJ2-2